Following are 18 T cell receptor beta chains from one sample sequenced in a study of blood T cell repertoires in COVID-19 (dated by TCRdb to the early 2020s). The method behind the library was the immunoSEQ multiplex PCR assay. Sourced from immuneACCESS, this table was stored by TCRdb with only in-frame sequences that have V and J called. A share of the clones is absent; for the studies checked, an unresolved V gene accounts for under half, and the remainder has no known explanation. The sample records some 330,000 clones, about 90% of which are singletons. Jointly, the top ten make up around 1.9% of the sample. The sequencing sample was made of PBMCs or T cells enriched from blood (not recorded which). The receptors shown here come from a middle-aged man in a cohort exposed to, infected with or recovered from COVID-19 (not recorded which).

The V and J genes are TRBV5-1 and TRBJ1-5; 11 bases are shared with TRBD1. The germline CDR1 and CDR2 sequences are SGHRS and YFSETQ. With V trimmed by 4 bases and J by 6 bases, 3 bases remained unmatched. CDR3 size: 14 residues. CDR3 DNA sequence: TGCGCCAGCAGCACGGGACAGGGGGGTCAGCCCCAGCATTTT. The encoded protein is CASSTGQGGQPQHF.

As DNA, the CDR3 is TGTGCCAGCAGCCCCCGGGGTCAGAACACCGGGGAGCTGTTTTTT. Translation: CASSPRGQNTGELFF. The gene calls are TRBV9 and TRBJ2-2; TRBD2 is a possible D gene (5 bases). The V gene lost 4 bases and the J gene lost 1 base, with 11 bases spanning the gap. The CDR3 has 15 amino acids. The germline gives CDR1 SGDLS, CDR2 YYNGEE.

Here the CDR3 DNA reads TGTGCCAGCTCACTAACCGCGGGACAGGGTGGATACACCGGGGAGCTGTTTTTT. This encodes CASSLTAGQGGYTGELFF. The rearrangement links TRBV18 to TRBJ2-2; TRBD1 agrees at 9 bases. Germline assignment: CDR1 KGHSH and CDR2 LQKENI. The J segment lost 3 bases and the V segment lost 4 bases, leaving 12 bases of the junction unmatched. This CDR3 is 18 amino acids long.

The V and J genes are TRBV7-2 and TRBJ2-3, with D tentatively TRBD1 (6 bases). CDR1 and CDR2 (germline): SGHTA, FQGNSA. The CDR3 contains 14 residues. V lost 4 bases, J lost 5 bases, and 13 bases lay in between. The CDR3 here is CASSWGRGVDTQYF. CDR3 sequence (DNA): TGTGCCAGCAGCTGGGGGCGAGGGGTAGATACGCAGTATTTT. Using reference TRBV7-2 and TRBJ2-3 for the parts outside the CDR3, the full variable domain is GAGVSQSPSNKVTEKGKDVELRCDPISGHTALYWYRQSLGQGLEFLIYFQGNSAPDKSGLPSDRFSAERTGGSVSTLTIQRTQQEDSAVYLCASSWGRGVDTQYFGPGTRLTVL.

This chain connects TRBV7-3 to TRBJ2-3; 13 bases are a match to TRBD2. Germline V gene data show CDR1 as SGHTA and CDR2 as FQGTGA. The CDR3 covers 16 residues. V was pared by 5 bases and J by 4 bases, with 6 bases of the junction left unmatched. CDR3 in DNA: TGTGCCAGCAGCCAAGGACTAGCGGGAGCACCAGATACGCAGTATTTT. It encodes CASSQGLAGAPDTQYF.

The rearrangement uses TRBV10-3 and TRBJ1-5; no firm D call. This CDR3 spans 13 amino acids. Per the germline V gene, CDR1 is ENHRY and CDR2 is SYGVKD. The V end was cut by 4 bases, the J end by 3 bases, with 7 bases between. CDR3 DNA: TGTGCCATCAGTGGACGGGACAATCAGCCCCAGCATTTT. Its translation: CAISGRDNQPQHF.

The rearrangement joins TRBV10-3 to TRBJ2-5, with 12 bases fitting TRBD1. Trimming took 6 bases from V and 4 from J; bases not matched to a gene: 9. The CDR3 runs 16 residues. Germline V gene lookup returns CDR1 ENHRY and CDR2 SYGVKD. CDR3 nucleotides: TGTGCCATCAGGAAGGGGGACAGGGGGCATGGAGAGACCCAGTACTTC. Translating it yields CAIRKGDRGHGETQYF.

The J gene is TRBJ2-3, the V gene TRBV2; 8 bases match TRBD1. Germline assignment: CDR1 SNHLY and CDR2 FYNNEI. V was clipped by 6 bases and J by 0 bases; unmatched bases: 5. This CDR3 has 15 amino acids. The CDR3 bases are TGTGCCAGCAGCCTGGGGACAGGAAGCACAGATACGCAGTATTTT. It codes for CASSLGTGSTDTQYF.

The chain couples TRBV4-1 to TRBJ1-2; no definite D call. From germline, CDR1 is MGHRA and CDR2 YSYEKL. V was cut by 1 base and J by 4 bases, with 10 bases left in between. This CDR3 contains 14 residues. CDR3 protein: CASSQVYRTYGYTF. CDR3 coding DNA: TGCGCCAGCAGCCAAGTGTACAGAACCTATGGCTACACCTTC.

This clone was observed once. The chain recombines TRBV11-3 with TRBJ1-1; TRBD1 agrees at 7 bases. The germline gives CDR1 SGHNT, CDR2 YENEEA. The CDR3 length is 14 residues. Germline trimming cut 5 bases from V and 2 bases from J; bases unmatched to any gene: 5. CDR3 loop: CASSKDRHNTEAFF. CDR3 nucleotides: TGTGCCAGCAGCAAGGACAGGCACAACACTGAAGCTTTCTTT. Combining the CDR3 with reference TRBV11-3 and TRBJ1-1 gives the whole variable domain EAGVVQSPRYKIIEKKQPVAFWCNPISGHNTLYWYLQNLGQGPELLIRYENEEAVDDSQLPKDRFSAERLKGVDSTLKIQPAELGDSAVYLCASSKDRHNTEAFFGQGTRLTVV.

The chain is built from TRBV7-2 and TRBJ2-1, with D uncertain. Germline loops: CDR1 SGHTA, CDR2 FQGNSA. The CDR3 is made up of 13 amino acids. The ends were cut back, 1 base at V and 6 bases at J, with 7 bases in the middle. CDR3 amino acids: CASSLVAFNEQFF. In DNA form, the CDR3 reads TGTGCCAGCAGCTTAGTGGCATTCAATGAGCAGTTCTTC.

The rearrangement uses TRBV7-3 and TRBJ2-1; 12 positions match TRBD2. Germline V gene lookup returns CDR1 SGHTA and CDR2 FQGTGA. The CDR3 has 15 residues. V lost 4 bases and J lost 9; bases outside the gene matches: 7. The CDR3 DNA follows: TGTGCCAGCAGCTCGACTAGCGGGAGTTTGGTTGAGCAGTTCTTC. Protein sequence: CASSSTSGSLVEQFF.

Only one count was recorded for this clone. V gene TRBV5-1 combines with J gene TRBJ2-1, with 10 bases that match TRBD2. The CDR3 has 15 residues. J lost 6 bases, V lost 0 bases, and 3 bases had no gene match. Germline V gene lookup returns CDR1 SGHRS and CDR2 YFSETQ. The CDR3 spells CASSLALAGVNEQFF. As DNA, the CDR3 is TGCGCCAGCAGCTTGGCGCTAGCGGGGGTCAATGAGCAGTTCTTC. The entire variable domain, with the rest obtained from reference TRBV5-1 and TRBJ2-1, is as follows: KAGVTQTPRYLIKTRGQQVTLSCSPISGHRSVSWYQQTPGQGLQFLFEYFSETQRNKGNFPGRFSGRQFSNSRSEMNVSTLELGDSALYLCASSLALAGVNEQFFGPGTRLTVL.

The gene calls are TRBV6-4 and TRBJ1-2; 8 nucleotides line up with TRBD1. Trimming removed 9 bases from V and 3 bases from J; junction bases left unmatched: 0. From germline, CDR1 is MRHNA and CDR2 SNTAGT. The CDR3 is made up of 11 amino acids. The CDR3 reads CARQGDYGYTF. The CDR3 bases are TGTGCCAGACAGGGGGACTATGGCTACACCTTC.

The CDR3 sequence is CASGLTPGGGSYGYTF. For the CDR3, the DNA is TGTGCTAGTGGTTTGACCCCGGGGGGCGGCAGCTATGGCTACACCTTC. The chain uses TRBV12-5 and TRBJ1-2, with D perhaps matching TRBD1 (6 bases). V shed 2 bases and J shed 4 bases, with 17 bases lying between them. The germline CDR1 and CDR2 sequences are LGHNT and FRNRAP. The CDR3 runs 16 residues.

V usage is TRBV10-3 and J usage is TRBJ2-5; 7 bases align to TRBD1. The CDR3 totals 14 residues. V shed 2 bases and J 5 bases; nucleotides not matched to a gene: 5. The germline V gene encodes CDR1 ENHRY and CDR2 SYGVKD. The CDR3 is CAISERGQQETQYF. The CDR3 coding sequence is TGTGCCATCAGTGAGAGGGGACAGCAGGAGACCCAGTACTTC.

CDR3 loop: CASTALGISSYEQYF. CDR3 DNA sequence: TGTGCCAGCACCGCACTCGGGATTAGCTCCTACGAGCAGTACTTC. J is TRBJ2-7 and V is TRBV6-5; a possible D gene is TRBD2 (5 bases). The CDR3 runs to 15 residues. With 7 bases removed from V and 0 bases from J, the gap between germline ends came to 16 bases. Germline values: CDR1 MNHEY, CDR2 SVGAGI.

The genes are TRBV24-1 and TRBJ2-2; D is possibly TRBD2 (6 bases). The CDR3 covers 15 residues. Germline CDR1 is KGHDR and CDR2 is SFDVKD. V was shortened by 7 bases and J by 1 base, with 12 bases between the two germline ends. The CDR3 sequence is CATRDSGMNTGELFF. The CDR3 nucleotides are TGTGCCACCAGGGATAGCGGAATGAACACCGGGGAGCTGTTTTTT.